This paragraph covers one TCR beta chain sequence. Its antigen is unknown. The input lacks base qualities; no much larger clone sits a single base away. This record belongs to a study of blood T cell repertoires in COVID-19 (dated by TCRdb to 2020 to 2022). For the study in its entirety: Samples covering the acute and convalescent phases of COVID-19 were provided by collaborators in the United States, Italy and Spain. The material from the prospective study consisted of cDNA or gDNA derived from T cells, B-cell-depleted T cells, or PBMCs. The dataset comprised deeply sampled blood TCRbeta repertoires from subjects exposed to, actively infected with, or recovered from COVID-19. The repertoires were released in a freely available public database intended as a resource for research on the immune response to SARS-CoV-2. Samples came from the ongoing ImmuneRACE study (first 160 participants) plus 1,254 subjects from 6 global collaborators. The sample metadata nearly always contained a de-identified subject ID, COVID-19 status, age in years and sex. HLA class I and class II types, where available, came from metadata supplied by the sample provider rather than from assay-based typing.

V and J are trimmed by 5 bases and 5 bases, and the gene matches miss 3 bases of the junction. According to the germline V gene, CDR1 reads SGHTA and CDR2 reads FQGNSA. Spanning cysteine to phenylalanine, the CDR3 consists of 13 amino acids. Of all the DNA, just the CDR3 is kept, 39 bases in frame from base 1. General study outcomes and caveats: The amount of clinical and demographic metadata varied by source and participant and was provided uncurated.

TCRbeta CDR3 regions were amplified from genomic DNA using the immunoSEQ Assay, a bias-controlled multiplex PCR. The source study handled its data this way. Within the assay, amplification of reference gene primers was used to estimate how many nucleated cells each sample contained. To quantify the absolute abundance of each unique TCRbeta CDR3 rearrangement, sequence reads were collapsed and filtered. For each sample, productive Simpson clonality was calculated as the square root of Simpson's diversity index over productive rearrangements. TCRdb took over this immuneACCESS table, retaining in-frame rearrangements with V and J assigned. Such tables are incomplete; in checked studies, under half of the missing clones stem from an unresolved V gene, and the remainder is unexplained. From that table come the V and J calls and clone size; the DNA was used to work out D and trimming. The sample records some 120,000 clones, roughly four fifths of which are singletons. The top ten clonotypes cover less than 8% of the sample.

Collaborating institutions collected whole blood in K2EDTA tubes following their own protocols. For TCRbeta analysis, collaborators shipped samples in one of three forms: frozen whole blood, isolated PBMCs, or DNA extracted from either of those sample types. The receptor's source is a man between 70 and 80 years old with active or convalescent COVID-19. The rearrangement combines TRBV7-2 with TRBJ2-1, and 7 junctional nucleotides match TRBD1. The sample comprised peripheral blood. The encoded CDR3 is CASSKQGNNEQFF. The DNA sequence is given as TGTGCCAGCAGCAAACAGGGGAACAATGAGCAGTTCTTC. Full variable domain (CDR3 extended with the reference TRBV7-2 and TRBJ2-1 proteins): GAGVSQSPSNKVTEKGKDVELRCDPISGHTALYWYRQSLGQGLEFLIYFQGNSAPDKSGLPSDRFSAERTGGSVSTLTIQRTQQEDSAVYLCASSKQGNNEQFFGPGTRLTVL.